The rows below give T cell receptor beta chains drawn from one sample of a study of regulatory T cells in long-lasting Graves disease. TCRdb fed the multiplex PCR reads into MiXCR, producing one record per CDR3 protein. In the table there are a few hundred thousand distinct CDR3 sequences, roughly a quarter of which are singletons. This sample comprised peripheral blood mononuclear cells (PBMCs), obtained when the disease was refractory, from a patient treated with antithyroid drugs. The origin of the receptors is a female donor with Graves disease. Each CDR3 is given with its conserved first and last residue. D genes are given only for firm matches. Clone size is stated in some rows and not others, as once, few, many or a class when expanded.

D | size | J | V | DNA | CDR3
TRBD1 | few | TRBJ1-6 | TRBV30 | TGTGCCTGGAACGGACAGGGGAGAGGTTCACCCCTCCACTTT | CAWNGQGRGSPLHF
NA | many | TRBJ1-1 | TRBV10-3 | TGTGCCATCAGTGCAACAGGGTACACTGAAGCTTTCTTT | CAISATGYTEAFF
NA | NA | TRBJ1-5 | TRBV28 | TGTGCCAGCAGTCCTGGACTGAACAATCAGCCCCAGCATTTT | CASSPGLNNQPQHF
NA | NA | TRBJ1-1 | TRBV4-1 | TGCGCCAGCAGTTTTTCGGACAGCAACACTGAAGCTTTCTTT | CASSFSDSNTEAFF
TRBD1 | many | TRBJ1-1 | TRBV12-3/TRBV12-4 | TGTGCCAGCAGGCCGACAGGGCAGGTTACTGAAGCTTTCTTT | CASRPTGQVTEAFF
TRBD2 | few | TRBJ2-7 | TRBV9 | TGTGCCAGCAGCGTGGGGATAGCGGGAGCTTACGAGCAGTACTTC | CASSVGIAGAYEQYF
TRBD2 | few | TRBJ2-7 | TRBV20-1 | TGCAGTGCTAGAAAGCGGGAGGGCCTCAGCGAGCAGTACTTC | CSARKREGLSEQYF
TRBD2 | NA | TRBJ2-3 | TRBV20-1 | TGCAGTGCCAGCCATCCTAGCGGGGGGGGGGATACGCAGTATTTT | CSASHPSGGGDTQYF
NA | many | TRBJ1-1 | TRBV2 | TGTGCCAGCGCAAAGGGTTTAGGCACTGAAGCTTTCTTT | CASAKGLGTEAFF
NA | NA | TRBJ2-7 | TRBV29-1 | TGCAGCTCGCGGGCGGCGGACGAGCAGTACTTC | CSSRAADEQYF
NA | few | TRBJ1-1 | TRBV15 | TGTGCCACCAGCAGAGAGGCCGGACGGAACACTGAAGCTTTCTTT | CATSREAGRNTEAFF
TRBD2 | few | TRBJ2-7 | TRBV7-9 | TGTGCCAGCAGCTCGGGGACTAGCGGGAAATCCTACGAGCAGTACTTC | CASSSGTSGKSYEQYF
NA | NA | TRBJ1-1 | TRBV6-5 | TGTGCCGGCAGTTACGGGGGAGACACTGAAGCTTTCTTT | CAGSYGGDTEAFF
NA | few | TRBJ2-2 | TRBV20-1 | TGCAGTGCTAGAGCGGACACCGGGGAGCTGTTTTTT | CSARADTGELFF
TRBD1 | few | TRBJ2-7 | TRBV14 | TGTGCCAGCAGCCACAAAGGGACAGGGACCGAGCAGTACTTC | CASSHKGTGTEQYF
TRBD2 | NA | TRBJ2-2 | TRBV7-9 | TGTGCCAGCAGCGCCAGCGGGAGGGACACCGGGGAGCTGTTTTTT | CASSASGRDTGELFF
TRBD2 | few | TRBJ2-5 | TRBV20-1 | TGCAGTGCTACGGGACTAGCGGGGGCTAAAGAGACCCAGTACTTC | CSATGLAGAKETQYF
NA | NA | TRBJ2-2 | TRBV7-2 | TGTGCCAGCAGCCCTACCCCTAGGGGGAACACCGGGGAGCTGTTTTTT | CASSPTPRGNTGELFF
TRBD2 | NA | TRBJ2-7 | TRBV28 | TGTGCCAGCAGTTTCCCAACTAGCGGGAAGGAGCCCTACGAGCAGTACTTC | CASSFPTSGKEPYEQYF
NA | NA | TRBJ2-5 | TRBV18 | TGTGCCAGCTCACCAAACGCTGAAGAGACCCAGTACTTC | CASSPNAEETQYF
NA | few | TRBJ2-7 | TRBV30 | TGTGCCTGGAGTACTAGCCTAGGAGAGCAGTACTTC | CAWSTSLGEQYF
NA | NA | TRBJ2-4 | TRBV7-3 | TGTGCCAGCAGCTTAGACGGGAGAAGTATTCAGTACTTC | CASSLDGRSIQYF
NA | many | TRBJ2-7 | TRBV6-2/TRBV6-3 | TGTGCCAGCAGTTACCAACAGGGAGCCTACGAGCAGTACTTC | CASSYQQGAYEQYF
NA | many | TRBJ2-7 | TRBV6-5 | TGTGCCAGCAGTTACCAACAGGGTTTTTCCTACGAGCAGTACTTC | CASSYQQGFSYEQYF
TRBD1 | few | TRBJ2-6 | TRBV6-2/TRBV6-3 | TGTGCCAGCAGCCCATCCCTTAGGACAGGGTTCGCTGGGGCCAACGTCCTGACTTTC | CASSPSLRTGFAGANVLTF
TRBD2 | few | TRBJ2-7 | TRBV20-1 | TGCAGTGCGAGGACTAGCGGGAGTACCTACGAGCAGTACTTC | CSARTSGSTYEQYF
NA | NA | TRBJ1-1 | TRBV5-4 | TGTGCCAGCAGCTCCGCGGGGAGGGGGTGGACTGAAGCTTTCTTT | CASSSAGRGWTEAFF
TRBD1 | many | TRBJ1-1 | TRBV10-3 | TGTGCCATCAGTGAGAGACAGGGGAACACTGAAGCTTTCTTT | CAISERQGNTEAFF
NA | few | TRBJ2-2 | TRBV6-1 | TGTGCCAGCAGAAAAACAGGAGGGGCCTCCGGGGAGCTGTTTTTT | CASRKTGGASGELFF
TRBD1 | NA | TRBJ1-2 | TRBV2 | TGTGCCAGCAGTGAAGAGGGGGCGACTAACTATGGCTACACCTTC | CASSEEGATNYGYTF
TRBD1 | many | TRBJ2-5 | TRBV12-3/TRBV12-4 | TGTGCCAGCAGCACGGGACAGGGAGCGAAGACCCAGTACTTC | CASSTGQGAKTQYF
TRBD1 | many | TRBJ1-2 | TRBV2 | TGTGCCCCTCAGGGGGGACTGATCTCTGGCTACACCTTC | CAPQGGLISGYTF
NA | few | TRBJ1-4 | TRBV7-9 | TGTGCCAGCAGCACCCGGACGGGAAATGAAAAACTGTTTTTT | CASSTRTGNEKLFF
NA | many | TRBJ1-2 | TRBV2 | TGTGCCAGCACCGGAGAATTCTATGGCTACACCTTC | CASTGEFYGYTF
NA | few | TRBJ1-1 | TRBV15 | TGTGCCACCAGCGGGATCCAAGGCACTGAAGCTTTCTTT | CATSGIQGTEAFF
NA | few | TRBJ2-7 | TRBV19 | TGTGCCAGTAGTAAGGGGTCAGGGTTGGCGGACAGCTCCTACGAGCAGTACTTC | CASSKGSGLADSSYEQYF
TRBD1 | NA | TRBJ2-7 | TRBV10-3 | TGTGCCATCAGCGGACAGGGTTCCTACGAGCAGTACTTC | CAISGQGSYEQYF
NA | NA | TRBJ1-1 | TRBV18 | TGTGCCAGCTCACCAATCCAAATTGGGAACACTGAAGCTTTCTTT | CASSPIQIGNTEAFF
NA | few | TRBJ1-1 | TRBV7-2 | TGTGCCAGCAGCTTTTCCGGGACACTCGGGCACACTGAAGCTTTCTTT | CASSFSGTLGHTEAFF
NA | NA | TRBJ2-6 | TRBV20-1 | TGCAGTGTTGGCGGGGGCGAGTCTGGGGCCAACGTCCTGACTTTC | CSVGGGESGANVLTF
NA | few | TRBJ1-6 | TRBV27 | TGTGCCAGCAGGACTGCAGGAGAGGCTGTCCACTTT | CASRTAGEAVHF